This T cell receptor (beta chain) was identified during a study of T cells of healthy individuals. Trimming removed 7 bases at V and 5 bases at J, with 18 bases between. CDR1 and CDR2 from the germline V gene are MDHEN and SYDVKM. The CDR3 is 15 amino acids. TCRdb re-called the 5' RACE reads through MiXCR, storing one row per CDR3 protein. Counted here are 95,000 to 100,000 distinct CDR3 sequences, about 16% occurring once; the ten biggest clones make up approximately 6%. The source of this sequence is a human donor in good health. The rearrangement links TRBV28 to TRBJ1-5; weak D call: TRBD1 (5 bases). The CDR3 spells CASTIMGEGDQPQHF. The CDR3 DNA reads TGTGCCAGCACCATAATGGGGGAGGGAGATCAGCCCCAGCATTTT.